This TCR beta chain appears in the sequencing data of a study of T cells after posttransplantation cyclophosphamide. Study outcomes and limitations: Donor-recipient repertoire similarity was low at 1-2 months, rising over year one. TRB clonality was highly associated with recipient CMV seropositivity and reactivation.

The CDR3 contains 14 residues. Notes on this clone: Its antigen remains unidentified.

TCRdb's table, derived via immunoSEQ multiplex PCR, lists solely in-frame clones and lacks some. The data show about 66,000 clones, with about 93% seen just once and roughly 3% held by the top ten. The sequenced sample was PBMCs. V gene TRBV21-1 combines with J gene TRBJ1-5. TRBV21-1 is listed as a pseudogene. The source of this sequence is a woman in her 30s in good health and a related stem cell transplant donor. The CDR3 DNA follows: TGTGCCAGCAGCGATGACCTGGGGAATCAGCCCCAGCATTTT. Its translation: CASSDDLGNQPQHF.